This is a list of T cell receptor beta chains from one sample in a study of control samples from healthy donors and cancer patients. Method: immunoSEQ multiplex PCR; TCRdb's copy keeps in-frame clones and lacks some. The sample records 170,000 or so clones, roughly 94% being singletons. The specimen was blood. The receptors originated from a woman aged 35 to 49 in good health. The CDR3 runs from the conserved cysteine through the conserved F or W. The order of the fields is V gene, J gene, clone size, CDR3 protein. The size of a clone is reported for some rows only, either as once, few or many, or as a class for expanded clones.

TRBV7-7,TRBJ2-5,-,CASSSRTNNGETQYF
TRBV4-2,TRBJ2-1,once,CASSQERDRGYNEQFF
TRBV6-1,TRBJ2-6,-,CASSALDYSGANVLTF
TRBV7-8,TRBJ1-1,-,CASSLFTVPEKTEAFF
TRBV3-1/TRBV3-2,TRBJ1-4,-,CASSQVTEKLFF
TRBV12-5,TRBJ1-5,-,CASGLGGGTGPVREPQHF
TRBV2,TRBJ1-5,-,CASWGAVNSNQPQHF
TRBV4-3,TRBJ1-6,-,CASSLDRDSPLHF
TRBV28,TRBJ1-3,-,CASSSLRARGNTIYF
TRBV5-1,TRBJ1-2,-,CASSLATGSGYTF
TRBV29-1,TRBJ2-1,-,CSVVVRGGPYNEQFF
TRBV6-6,TRBJ1-6,-,CASSYGDTYNSPLHF
TRBV18,TRBJ1-6,-,CASSPPSLEGSLHF
TRBV7-9,TRBJ2-1,-,CASSEGDKGPAEQFF
TRBV9,TRBJ1-4,-,CASSVRATNEKLFF
TRBV18,TRBJ1-4,-,CASSPGQGAREKLFF
TRBV4-3,TRBJ2-3,-,CASSQDHRGLGDTQYF
TRBV14,TRBJ1-1,-,CASSLKLNTEAFF
TRBV6-6,TRBJ1-5,-,CASSPDGGFNQPQHF
TRBV9,TRBJ1-1,-,CASSGRVRGTEAFF
TRBV5-6,TRBJ2-5,once,CASSLRGGFQETQYF
TRBV7-9,TRBJ1-3,-,CASSAGTSNRNTIYF
TRBV6-5,TRBJ1-3,-,CASEGRLEGNTIYF
TRBV7-9,TRBJ1-4,few,CASSLSGTGNEKLFF
TRBV19,TRBJ1-1,-,CASTKNGGPEAFF
TRBV5-4,TRBJ1-1,-,CASSLGPVENTEAFF
TRBV13,TRBJ1-5,-,CASSLRGPGKEPQHF
TRBV28,TRBJ1-4,once,CASRPGRANEKLFF
TRBV4-1,TRBJ2-3,-,CASSQVPDRITTSTDTQYF
TRBV9,TRBJ2-1,-,CASSVDGFNNEQFF
TRBV7-9,TRBJ1-4,-,CASRPGGQSATNEKLFF
TRBV30,TRBJ2-3,once,CAWSALPGVADTQYF
TRBV5-4,TRBJ2-7,-,CASSSRDRGSYEQYF
TRBV7-2,TRBJ1-1,-,CASSLDTNTEAFF
TRBV7-2,TRBJ1-6,-,CASRIGSSYNSPLHF
TRBV9,TRBJ2-3,-,CASSAKEGGISTDTQYF
TRBV7-2,TRBJ2-3,-,CASSPQITDTQYF
TRBV6-6,TRBJ2-1,-,CASSPGLAGAGYNEQFF
TRBV7-2,TRBJ2-7,-,CASSLAARDYEQYF
TRBV3-1/TRBV3-2,TRBJ2-7,-,CASSQGQGVLNEQYF
TRBV9,TRBJ1-1,-,CASSVGSMQGRAHTEAFF
TRBV16,TRBJ2-5,-,CASSLRGGRGETQYF
TRBV5-6,TRBJ1-4,-,CASRMRELANEKLFF
TRBV7-2,TRBJ1-2,-,CASGLGTGLNGYTF
TRBV5-6,TRBJ2-7,-,CASSLSFANEQYF
TRBV19,TRBJ1-1,-,CASISGDGLIDEAFF
TRBV7-2,TRBJ1-4,-,CASSPRTGVAEKLFF
TRBV18,TRBJ1-4,-,CASSPTANHNEKLFF
TRBV10-3,TRBJ1-2,-,CAISLLGTSKAGGYTF
TRBV7-2,TRBJ1-2,-,CASSLEGSRYGYTF